One sample yielded the 21 T cell receptor beta chains listed below, sequenced in a study of blood T cell repertoires in COVID-19. Repertoires were generated with immunoSEQ multiplex PCR, while TCRdb's copy carries only in-frame clones and drops some. Among 350,000 to 450,000 clones listed, 75% to 90% were seen once. Material for sequencing was peripheral blood. Receptor source: an older woman with COVID-19, enrolled during active disease.

The rearrangement links TRBV5-6 to TRBJ2-6; tentatively, D is TRBD2 (5 bases). Germline values: CDR1 SGHDT, CDR2 YYEEEE. Trimming stripped 2 bases from V and 3 bases from J, with 15 bases between. The CDR3 is 17 amino acids. The CDR3 reads CASSFPPSGYGANVLTF. The CDR3 bases are TGTGCCAGCAGCTTCCCCCCATCGGGGTATGGGGCCAACGTCCTGACTTTC. Full variable domain (remainder filled in from reference TRBV5-6 and TRBJ2-6): DAGVTQSPTHLIKTRGQQVTLRCSPKSGHDTVSWYQQALGQGPQFIFQYYEEEERQRGNFPDRFSGHQFPNYSSELNVNALLLGDSALYLCASSFPPSGYGANVLTFGAGSRLTVL.

The V call is TRBV5-8, the J call TRBJ1-6; 8 bases fit TRBD1. Per germline, CDR1 SGHTS and CDR2 YDEGEE. The CDR3 has 17 amino acids. Trimming at V came to 0 bases and at J to 0 bases, leaving 2 bases not matched to a gene. Written as DNA, the CDR3 is TGTGCCAGCAGCTTGGGGGACAGGAACTCCTATAATTCACCCCTCCACTTT. This gives the protein CASSLGDRNSYNSPLHF.

The chain combines TRBV7-2 with TRBJ1-2; D gene uncertain. With 1 base removed from V and 0 bases from J, the gap between germline ends came to 15 bases. The V gene's germline CDR1 is SGHTA and CDR2 FQGNSA. This CDR3 contains 17 residues. The CDR3 coding sequence is TGTGCCAGCAGCTTAGGTCGCGTCCACAGTACTAACTATGGCTACACCTTC. Encoded protein: CASSLGRVHSTNYGYTF. Full variable domain (missing parts from reference TRBV7-2 and TRBJ1-2): GAGVSQSPSNKVTEKGKDVELRCDPISGHTALYWYRQSLGQGLEFLIYFQGNSAPDKSGLPSDRFSAERTGGSVSTLTIQRTQQEDSAVYLCASSLGRVHSTNYGYTFGSGTRLTVV.

The chain has TRBV24-1 and TRBJ2-1, with D hard to call. The ends were cut back, 1 base at V and 5 bases at J, with 8 bases in the middle. CDR1 is KGHDR and CDR2 is SFDVKD in the germline V gene. This CDR3 has 14 amino acids. CDR3 in DNA: TGTGCCACCAGTGATTTAAGCACTCACAATGAGCAGTTCTTC. Its translation: CATSDLSTHNEQFF.

J is TRBJ2-5 and V is TRBV30; TRBD1 aligns across 8 bases. The CDR3 has 15 residues. The V gene's germline CDR1 is GTSNPN and CDR2 SVGIG (reference sequence). The V and J ends lost 0 bases and 4 bases, in that order; junction bases with no gene match: 7. The CDR3 region is CAWSVQQGVAETQYF. CDR3 coding DNA: TGTGCCTGGAGTGTACAACAGGGGGTGGCAGAGACCCAGTACTTC.

The V and J genes are TRBV7-8 and TRBJ2-1; 9 bases line up with TRBD2. The germline V gene encodes CDR1 SGHVS and CDR2 FQNEAQ. Losses at the gene ends were 6 bases for V and 6 bases for J; bases not matched to a gene: 12. The CDR3 spans 16 residues. CDR3 coding DNA: TGTGCCAGCAGATCCCCGGCGGGGGGGCCGAGCAATGAGCAGTTCTTC. Its translation: CASRSPAGGPSNEQFF.

This clone showed up just a few times. The rearrangement joins TRBV7-2 to TRBJ1-5, with D perhaps matching TRBD1 (5 bases). With 3 bases removed from V and 2 bases from J, the gap between germline ends came to 5 bases. The CDR3 loop spans 13 amino acids. CDR1 and CDR2 (germline): SGHTA, FQGNSA. CDR3 residues: CASSFRGNQPQHF. The DNA for the CDR3 is TGTGCCAGCAGCTTCAGGGGCAATCAGCCCCAGCATTTT.

The CDR3 spells CASSVTRNTEAFF. CDR3 bases: TGTGCCAGCAGCGTTACACGGAACACTGAAGCTTTCTTT. This chain joins TRBV5-5 and TRBJ1-1; D not certain. The ends were cut back, 4 bases at V and 1 base at J, with 8 bases in the middle. The CDR3 consists of 13 residues. The germline V gene has CDR1 SGHKS and CDR2 YYEKEE (reference sequence).

This clone was observed a single time. This CDR3 reads CASSTGARQYF. CDR3 DNA sequence: TGTGCCAGCAGCACAGGGGCTCGGCAGTATTTT. The V and J genes are TRBV14 and TRBJ2-3, with TRBD1 matching 7 bases. The CDR3 runs 11 residues. Unmatched junction bases numbered 4, after V lost 5 bases and J lost 11 bases. From germline, CDR1 is SGHDN and CDR2 FVKESK.

The rearrangement uses TRBV7-2 and TRBJ2-3, with D perhaps matching TRBD1 (6 bases). Per the germline V gene, CDR1 is SGHTA and CDR2 is FQGNSA. The V and J ends lost 2 bases and 3 bases respectively, with 9 bases between them. The CDR3 is made up of 14 amino acids. Written as DNA, the CDR3 is TGTGCCAGCAGCTTATCCACAGGGACAGATACGCAGTATTTT. This codes for CASSLSTGTDTQYF.

This clone was counted a single time. The chain links TRBV11-2 to TRBJ2-5; 9 bases agree with TRBD1. The germline CDR1 and CDR2 sequences are SGHAT and FQNNGV. With 5 bases clipped from V and 3 bases from J, the junction kept 10 bases outside the gene matches. CDR3 length equals 16 residues. CDR3 in DNA: TGTGCCAGCAGCCAGTGGACAGGGGCGGGAGAAGAGACCCAGTACTTC. As protein: CASSQWTGAGEETQYF.

The rearrangement uses TRBV19 and TRBJ2-5; TRBD1 aligns across 7 bases. J lost 5 bases, V lost 5 bases, and 35 bases had no gene match. There are 23 residues in the CDR3. Germline CDR1 LNHDA, CDR2 SQIVND (reference sequence). The CDR3 loop is CASSLKPTGTTRPNPRYAETQYF. CDR3 DNA sequence: TGTGCCAGTAGTCTCAAACCGACAGGGACGACACGACCCAACCCCCGGTACGCCGAGACCCAGTACTTC.

As concerns this clone: At one end, the junction sequence differs from germline, possibly due to a read error. J is TRBJ1-2 and V is TRBV4-1; D might be TRBD1 (5 bases). The CDR3 contains 15 residues. Looked up from germline, CDR1 is MGHRA and CDR2 is YSYEKL. The CDR3 loop reads CASSPHAGLLFLVPF. The CDR3 coding sequence is TGCGCCAGCAGCCCGCATGCGGGACTGCTTTTTCTGGTCCCATTC.

The chain recombines TRBV7-9 with TRBJ1-1; weak D call: TRBD1 (6 bases). Germline CDR1 is SEHNR and CDR2 is FQNEAQ (reference sequence). There are 15 residues in the CDR3. Trimming left V 5 bases short and J 4 bases short, with 17 bases between. The CDR3 DNA reads as TGTGCCAGCAGCCCAAGGGGGGGGCCGGTCACTGAAGCTTTCTTT. Its protein product is CASSPRGGPVTEAFF. Full variable domain (rest looked up from reference TRBV7-9 and TRBJ1-1): DTGVSQNPRHKITKRGQNVTFRCDPISEHNRLYWYRQTLGQGPEFLTYFQNEAQLEKSRLLSDRFSAERPKGSFSTLEIQRTEQGDSAMYLCASSPRGGPVTEAFFGQGTRLTVV.

This rearrangement joins TRBV6-5 to TRBJ2-3, with TRBD2 matching over 11 bases. V lost 6 bases, J lost 4 bases, and 6 bases stayed unmatched. The CDR3 sequence is 15 residues long. Germline V gives CDR1 MNHEY, CDR2 SVGAGI. The CDR3 loop reads CASSRLAGGADTQYF. DNA for the CDR3: TGTGCCAGCAGCCGCCTAGCGGGGGGTGCAGATACGCAGTATTTT.

The chain joins TRBV5-6 to TRBJ2-1; 13 bases map to TRBD2. The CDR3 is 17 amino acids. With 4 bases clipped from V and 7 bases from J, the junction kept 11 bases outside the gene matches. The germline gives CDR1 SGHDT, CDR2 YYEEEE. CDR3 bases: TGTGCCAGCAGCGCCCAGGGACTAGCGGGGCGCGGGAATGAGCAGTTCTTC. It translates to CASSAQGLAGRGNEQFF.

This chain joins TRBV7-2 and TRBJ1-5; 9 nucleotides line up with TRBD1. The CDR3 is 15 residues long. The V and J ends lost 1 base and 4 bases, in that order; junction bases with no gene match: 2. Germline V gene data show CDR1 as SGHTA and CDR2 as FQGNSA. In nucleotides, the CDR3 is TGTGCCAGCAGCTTAGTAGACAGGGGGAATCAGCCCCAGCATTTT. Its protein product is CASSLVDRGNQPQHF. Full variable domain (outside the CDR3, taken from reference TRBV7-2 and TRBJ1-5): GAGVSQSPSNKVTEKGKDVELRCDPISGHTALYWYRQSLGQGLEFLIYFQGNSAPDKSGLPSDRFSAERTGGSVSTLTIQRTQQEDSAVYLCASSLVDRGNQPQHFGDGTRLSIL.

The CDR3 reads CASSYSYQPQHF. In DNA, the CDR3 is TGTGCCAGCAGTTACAGCTATCAGCCCCAGCATTTT. This chain links TRBV6-2 or TRBV6-3 with TRBJ1-5; no reliable D call. Germline CDR1 reads MNHEY; CDR2 reads SVGEGT. This CDR3 has 12 residues. The V end was cut by 2 bases, the J end by 5 bases, with 4 bases between.

The rearrangement links TRBV9 to TRBJ1-2; the D gene is possibly TRBD1 (5 bases). The V end was cut by 2 bases, the J end by 2 bases, with 7 bases between. The CDR3 totals 13 residues. Germline V gene sequence: CDR1 SGDLS, CDR2 YYNGEE. The CDR3 protein is CASSVRGNYGYTF. The CDR3 region has the DNA TGTGCCAGCAGCGTGCGGGGGAACTATGGCTACACCTTC.

The chain uses TRBV11-3 and TRBJ1-6, with D possibly matching TRBD1 (6 bases). Trimming left V 5 bases short and J 0 bases short, with 14 bases between. CDR3 length: 17 amino acids. Germline values: CDR1 SGHNT, CDR2 YENEEA. CDR3 amino acids: CASSKFTGSSYNSPLHF. The CDR3 coding sequence is TGTGCCAGCAGCAAATTCACAGGGAGCTCCTATAATTCACCCCTCCACTTT.

The chain joins TRBV7-2 to TRBJ2-5; 10 positions agree with TRBD2. The CDR3 has 17 amino acids. V gave up 2 bases and J gave up 5 bases; unmatched junction bases: 11. Germline CDR1 SGHTA, CDR2 FQGNSA. The CDR3 sequence: CASSLLPQRGGRETQYF. In nucleotides, the CDR3 is TGTGCCAGCAGCTTACTACCCCAGCGGGGGGGCCGTGAGACCCAGTACTTC.